Below, 23 T cell receptor beta chains from the same sample are listed, as sequenced in a study of tumor-infiltrating lymphocytes in oesophageal squamous cell carcinoma. One entry per CDR3 protein results from TCRdb running MiXCR on the PCR reads. The data hold about 24,000 distinct CDR3 sequences, with around 40% observed a single time. Material for sequencing was esophageal tumor tissue. These receptors were taken from a male donor with esophageal squamous cell carcinoma.

This chain links TRBV7-6 with TRBJ2-1; D is undetermined. Per germline, CDR1 SGHVS and CDR2 FNYEAQ. With 1 base removed from V and 1 base from J, the gap between germline ends came to 11 bases. This CDR3 contains 16 residues. CDR3 in amino acids: CASSLGSAYSYNEQFF. CDR3 DNA: TGTGCCAGCAGCTTAGGATCGGCATATTCCTACAATGAGCAGTTCTTC.

The table lists this clonotype with many counts. One base away lies a much larger clone, so this may be a sequencing read error. The V call is TRBV6-1, the J call TRBJ2-7, with TRBD2 matching 10 bases. CDR1 is MNHNS and CDR2 is SASEGT in the germline V gene. V trimming: 10 bases; J trimming: 7 bases; junction bases outside the gene matches: 10. The CDR3 is 13 amino acids. The CDR3, as DNA: TGTGCCATCAGGACTAGCGGCTCGAATGAGCAGTACTTC. It codes for CAIRTSGSNEQYF.

This clonotype turned up a few times. The chain's CDR3 is CSGQGAWGVNTEAFF. The CDR3, as DNA: TGCAGCGGGCAGGGGGCTTGGGGAGTGAACACTGAAGCTTTCTTT. The V and J genes are TRBV29-1 and TRBJ1-1, with TRBD1 identical over 8 bases. The germline V gene encodes CDR1 SQVTM and CDR2 ANQGSEA. The CDR3 is made up of 15 amino acids. The junction had 10 bases not matched to a gene; V was cut back by 7 bases and J by 0 bases.

This clonotype was counted a single time. The rearrangement links TRBV7-2 to TRBJ2-3; D remains ambiguous. The DNA end lines up better with TRBJ2-7; the J call may be wrong. CDR3 length equals 13 residues. Germline values: CDR1 SGHTA, CDR2 FQGNSA. CDR3 residues: CASSPHLLGEQYF. The CDR3 DNA reads TGTGCCAGCAGCCCCCATCTGCTCGGCGAGCAGTACTTC.

The sample holds a few counts of this clonotype. The junction shows a germline mismatch at one end, possibly a read error. This rearrangement joins TRBV7-6 to TRBJ2-3, with a possible D match to TRBD1 (6 bases). This CDR3 spans 13 amino acids. Per germline, CDR1 SGHVS and CDR2 FNYEAQ. CDR3 nucleotide sequence: TGTGCCAGCACCCTGGGGGCCCAAGAGACCCAGTTCTTT. This encodes CASTLGAQETQFF.

Ten or more counts support this clonotype. The rearrangement uses TRBV14 and TRBJ2-2; no reliable D call. The germline gives CDR1 SGHDN, CDR2 FVKESK. V lost 2 bases and J lost 7, with 17 bases in between. The CDR3 is made up of 16 amino acids. The CDR3 here is CASSQNSRVGVGELFF. The DNA for the CDR3 is TGTGCCAGCAGCCAAAATTCACGGGTCGGCGTCGGGGAGCTGTTTTTT. Full variable domain (rest looked up from reference TRBV14 and TRBJ2-2): EAGVTQFPSHSVIEKGQTVTLRCDPISGHDNLYWYRRVMGKEIKFLLHFVKESKQDESGMPNNRFLAERTGGTYSTLKVQPAELEDSGVYFCASSQNSRVGVGELFFGEGSRLTVL.

Ten or more counts support this clonotype. The genes are TRBV6-1 and TRBJ2-7, with D tentatively TRBD1 or TRBD2 (5 bases each). The V gene lost 6 bases and the J gene lost 6 bases, with 15 bases spanning the gap. The CDR3 has 13 residues. Germline V gene data show CDR1 as MNHNS and CDR2 as SASEGT. The CDR3 region is CASRGDPGSEQYF. In DNA form, the CDR3 reads TGTGCCAGCAGGGGGGACCCGGGGTCCGAGCAGTACTTC.

The V call is TRBV7-2, the J call TRBJ1-2; the match to TRBD2 covers 7 bases. The DNA end lines up better with TRBJ2-1; the J call may be wrong. From germline, CDR1 is SGHTA and CDR2 FQGNSA. The CDR3 is 14 amino acids. The DNA of the CDR3 is TGTGCCAGCATCGAGGGAGGGCCGTACAATGAGCAGTTCTTC. Encoded protein: CASIEGGPYNEQFF.

Only a few counts were recorded for this clonotype. Because it lacks the conserved phenylalanine or tryptophan at the end, this CDR3 is likely a read error. Because the CDR3's place on the DNA is in doubt, the DNA is left out and the CDR3 is given as listed by TCRdb. The chain couples TRBV6-8 to TRBJ2-6; the table's D call, TRBD1, has no DNA check behind it. The CDR3 sequence runs 16 residues, both termini included. The germline V gene has CDR1 MNHGY and CDR2 SAAAGT. CDR3 residues: CASSALGYADEQYFGA.

This clonotype was observed at least ten times. This chain uses TRBV25-1 with TRBJ1-2; no reliable D call. The CDR3 totals 11 residues. The V gene lost 8 bases and the J gene lost 8 bases, with 12 bases spanning the gap. CDR1 is MGHDK and CDR2 is SYGVNS in the germline V gene. The CDR3: CASRHGGGYTF. Here the CDR3 DNA reads TGTGCCAGCCGCCATGGCGGCGGCTACACCTTC.

CDR3 nucleotides: TGTGCCAGCGCTTCTTTAGCGGGAGGCCAACATACGCAGTATTTT. Encoded protein: CASASLAGGQHTQYF. This chain links TRBV5-6 with TRBJ2-3; TRBD2 matches 10 bases. Germline V gene data show CDR1 as SGHDT and CDR2 as YYEEEE. CDR3 size: 15 residues. The ends lost 7 bases at V and 7 bases at J; junction bases unmatched: 12.

This sequence joins TRBV5-1 and TRBJ2-5; D remains ambiguous. The CDR3 loop spans 14 amino acids. Trimming stripped 1 base from V and 0 bases from J, with 7 bases between. Per the germline V gene, CDR1 is SGHRS and CDR2 is YFSETQ. CDR3 protein: CASSLLSYQETQYF. The CDR3 DNA is TGCGCCAGCAGCTTGCTATCGTACCAAGAGACCCAGTACTTC.

This clonotype has ten or more counts. The gene calls are TRBV14 and TRBJ1-2; TRBD1 agrees at 10 bases. The CDR3 length is 15 residues. The J segment lost 1 base and the V segment lost 1 base, leaving 0 bases of the junction unmatched. Germline CDR1 reads SGHDN; CDR2 reads FVKESK. CDR3 amino acids: CASSQGTGGNYGYTF. CDR3 DNA: TGTGCCAGCAGCCAAGGGACAGGGGGTAACTATGGCTACACCTTC.

This clonotype was picked up many times. The chain employs TRBV12-3 or TRBV12-4 and TRBJ1-3; 10 positions match TRBD1. V was pared by 6 bases and J by 7 bases, with 9 bases of the junction left unmatched. The CDR3 extends over 15 amino acids. The CDR3: CASRGQGSLGNTIYF. CDR3 bases: TGTGCCAGCAGGGGACAGGGGAGCCTTGGGAACACCATATATTTT.

There are a few counts of this clonotype. Because it lacks the conserved phenylalanine or tryptophan at the end, this CDR3 is likely a read error. It is unclear where the CDR3 begins or ends on the DNA, so no DNA is shown, and the CDR3 is as TCRdb lists it. This rearrangement joins TRBV6-1 to TRBJ2-7; TRBD1 was called by the table and not checked on the DNA. Germline V lookup: CDR1 MNHNS, CDR2 SASEGT. The CDR3 length equals 15 residues, ends included. Here the CDR3 reads CASRLTVNYGYTFGS.

This clonotype showed up just a few times. This chain uses TRBV28 with TRBJ2-1; D gene unclear. The tail of the sequence fits TRBJ2-7 better, so the J call may be wrong. The germline CDR1 and CDR2 sequences are MDHEN and SYDVKM. CDR3 length: 13 amino acids. CDR3 in amino acids: CASSATLDYEQYF. In DNA, the CDR3 is TGTGCCAGCAGCGCGACACTCGACTACGAGCAGTACTTC.

This chain joins TRBV5-1 and TRBJ2-2, with unresolved D. The germline V and J ends were trimmed by 2 bases and 4 bases, with 9 bases remaining between them. This CDR3 has 14 residues. Germline V lookup: CDR1 SGHRS, CDR2 YFSETQ. The CDR3, as DNA: TGCGCCAGCAGCTTAACCCCCCGCACCGGGGAGCTGTTTTTT. It is translated as CASSLTPRTGELFF.

Of note for this clonotype: Just one base apart from a much larger clone, this may be a read error. The V and J genes are TRBV19 and TRBJ2-7, with TRBD2 identical over 9 bases. TRBJ2-5 explains the end of the DNA better; the J call may be wrong. This CDR3 spans 13 amino acids. Germline V CDR1 and CDR2: LNHDA, SQIVND (reference sequence). CDR3 protein: CTSSSLAGETQYF. The CDR3 DNA follows: TGTACCAGTAGTTCCCTAGCGGGGGAGACCCAGTACTTC.

This clonotype was recorded once. V and J are TRBV12-3 or TRBV12-4 and TRBJ2-5; D might be TRBD1 (6 bases). V was shortened by 1 base and J by 2 bases, with 17 bases between the two germline ends. The length of the CDR3 is 17 residues. In DNA, the CDR3 is TGTGCCAGCAGTTTAGAGGTCGGGTTAGGGGGACAAGAGACCCAGTACTTC. It is translated as CASSLEVGLGGQETQYF.

This clonotype rates as medium-sized. The chain couples TRBV7-3 to TRBJ1-1; 10 positions agree with TRBD1. The V gene's germline CDR1 is SGHTA and CDR2 FQGTGA. The trim removed 2 bases at V and 3 bases at J, leaving 12 bases unmatched. The CDR3 runs 18 residues. The chain's CDR3 is CASSLSARQGARDTEAFF. CDR3 nucleotide sequence: TGTGCCAGCAGCTTATCGGCACGACAGGGGGCTAGGGACACTGAAGCTTTCTTT. The full variable domain, completed using reference TRBV7-3 and TRBJ1-1, is GAGVSQTPSNKVTEKGKYVELRCDPISGHTALYWYRQSLGQGPEFLIYFQGTGAADDSGLPNDRFFAVRPEGSVSTLKIQRTERGDSAVYLCASSLSARQGARDTEAFFGQGTRLTVV.

In this sample, this clonotype turned up many times. The J gene is TRBJ2-3, the V gene TRBV10-2; TRBD2 is a possible D gene (5 bases). Germline V lookup: CDR1 WSHSY, CDR2 SAAADI. The CDR3 sequence is 11 residues long. V was cut by 8 bases and J by 5 bases, with 8 bases left in between. For the CDR3, the DNA is TGCGCCAGCCGGAGCGGAGATACGCAGTATTTT. Its protein product is CASRSGDTQYF.

This clonotype was seen at least ten times. This chain joins TRBV7-2 and TRBJ2-7; TRBD2 agrees at 10 bases. The J call may be in error: the DNA end matches TRBJ2-1 better. There are 17 residues in the CDR3. CDR1 and CDR2 from the germline V gene are SGHTA and FQGNSA. CDR3 residues: CASSLGAGGRHHNEQFF. The CDR3 DNA reads as TGTGCCAGCAGCTTAGGAGCGGGAGGGCGCCATCACAATGAGCAGTTCTTC.

This sequence joins TRBV7-8 and TRBJ2-1; no clear D. CDR3 length: 15 amino acids. Trimming took off 1 base at V and 6 bases at J, with 13 bases between the two ends. The germline V gene encodes CDR1 SGHVS and CDR2 FQNEAQ. CDR3 sequence: CASSLEQLLANEQFF. In nucleotides, the CDR3 is TGTGCCAGCAGCTTAGAACAACTTCTGGCCAATGAGCAGTTCTTC.